The TCR beta chain described here comes from a study of cytomegalovirus exposure and HLA in healthy donors. Study details: The approximately 120 validation repertoires, a later analysis reported, used the same platform as the 600 to 850 repertoires from the first cohort.

Some clones are missing from TCRdb's copy, which holds only in-frame ones; the method was immunoSEQ multiplex PCR. The data show 100,000 to 150,000 clones, 86% seen once. Worth noting for this clone: Its target is not known.

Notes on the study in general: Across donors, most TCRs were seen rarely, yet some public ones were widespread. According to a subsequent analysis, TCR clusters from the first cohort were inclined to appear together in the 120 validation repertoires.

This sequence originates from a man between 18 and 35 years old in good health and CMV-seronegative. Sequences were obtained from PBMCs.

The CDR3 loop is CASSELAGVVNEQFF. The CDR3, as DNA: TGTGCCAGCAGTGAACTAGCGGGGGTAGTCAATGAGCAGTTCTTC. This rearrangement joins TRBV2 to TRBJ2-1; 10 nucleotides line up with TRBD2. There are 15 residues in the CDR3. V was clipped by 2 bases and J by 6 bases; unmatched bases: 4. Germline CDR1 reads SNHLY; CDR2 reads FYNNEI.